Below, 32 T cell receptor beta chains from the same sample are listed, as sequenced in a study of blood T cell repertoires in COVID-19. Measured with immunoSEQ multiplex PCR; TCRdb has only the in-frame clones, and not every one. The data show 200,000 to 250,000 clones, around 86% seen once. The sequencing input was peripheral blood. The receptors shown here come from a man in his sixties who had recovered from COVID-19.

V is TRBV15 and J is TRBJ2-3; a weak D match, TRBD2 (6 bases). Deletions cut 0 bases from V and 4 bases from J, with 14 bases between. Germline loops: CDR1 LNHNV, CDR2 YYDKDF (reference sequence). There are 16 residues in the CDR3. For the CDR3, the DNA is TGTGCCACCAGCAGAGAGGGCGGAGGGAAGGCAGATACGCAGTATTTT. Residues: CATSREGGGKADTQYF.

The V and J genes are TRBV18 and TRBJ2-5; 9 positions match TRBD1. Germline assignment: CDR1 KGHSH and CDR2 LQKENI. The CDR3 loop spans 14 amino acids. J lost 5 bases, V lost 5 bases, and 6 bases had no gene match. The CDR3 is CASSVQGAFETQYF. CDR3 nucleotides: TGTGCCAGCTCAGTACAGGGGGCATTCGAGACCCAGTACTTC.

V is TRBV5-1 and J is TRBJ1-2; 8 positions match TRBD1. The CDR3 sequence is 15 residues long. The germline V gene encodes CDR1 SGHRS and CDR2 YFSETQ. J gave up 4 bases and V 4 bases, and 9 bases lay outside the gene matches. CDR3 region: CASSPGRTGSYGYTF. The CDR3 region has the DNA TGCGCCAGCAGCCCGGGTAGGACAGGGTCCTATGGCTACACCTTC.

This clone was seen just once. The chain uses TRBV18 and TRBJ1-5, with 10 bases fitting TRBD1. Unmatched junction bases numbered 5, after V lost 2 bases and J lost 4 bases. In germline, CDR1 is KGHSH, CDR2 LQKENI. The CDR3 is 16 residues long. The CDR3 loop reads CASSPGDRGNNQPQHF. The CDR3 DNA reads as TGTGCCAGCTCACCAGGGGACAGGGGAAATAATCAGCCCCAGCATTTT.

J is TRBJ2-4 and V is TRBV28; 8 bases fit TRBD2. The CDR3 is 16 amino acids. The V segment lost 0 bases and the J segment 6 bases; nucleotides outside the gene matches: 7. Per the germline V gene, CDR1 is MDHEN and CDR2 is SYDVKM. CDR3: CASSLWSSGRPNIQYF. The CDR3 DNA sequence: TGTGCCAGCAGTTTATGGTCCAGCGGGAGACCAAACATTCAGTACTTC.

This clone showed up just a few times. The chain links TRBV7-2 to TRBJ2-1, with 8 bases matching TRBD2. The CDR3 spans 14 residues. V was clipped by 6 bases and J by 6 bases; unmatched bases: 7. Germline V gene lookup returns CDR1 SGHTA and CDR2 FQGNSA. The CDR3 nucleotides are TGTGCCAGCAGGACGGGACTAGTTGTCAATGAGCAGTTCTTC. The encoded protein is CASRTGLVVNEQFF.

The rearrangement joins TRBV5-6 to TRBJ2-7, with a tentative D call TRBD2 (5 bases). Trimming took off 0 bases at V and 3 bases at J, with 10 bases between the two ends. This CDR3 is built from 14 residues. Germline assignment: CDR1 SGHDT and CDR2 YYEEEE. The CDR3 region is CASSLGGSSYEQYF. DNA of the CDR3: TGTGCCAGCAGCTTGGGTGGGAGTAGCTACGAGCAGTACTTC.

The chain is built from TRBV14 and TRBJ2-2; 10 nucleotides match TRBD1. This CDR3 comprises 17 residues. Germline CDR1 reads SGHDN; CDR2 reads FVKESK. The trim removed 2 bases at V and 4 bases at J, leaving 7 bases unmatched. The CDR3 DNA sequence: TGTGCCAGCAGCCAACGCCGCGGGACAGGGGCCACCGGGGAGCTGTTTTTT. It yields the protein CASSQRRGTGATGELFF.

The DNA for the CDR3 is TGTGCCAGCAGTCCGGGACAGATCAACACTGAAGCTTTCTTT. It translates to CASSPGQINTEAFF. The genes are TRBV5-4 and TRBJ1-1; TRBD1 agrees at 7 bases. This CDR3 is built from 14 residues. CDR1 SGHNT and CDR2 YYREEE come from the germline V gene (reference sequence). V was clipped by 5 bases and J by 2 bases; unmatched bases: 6.

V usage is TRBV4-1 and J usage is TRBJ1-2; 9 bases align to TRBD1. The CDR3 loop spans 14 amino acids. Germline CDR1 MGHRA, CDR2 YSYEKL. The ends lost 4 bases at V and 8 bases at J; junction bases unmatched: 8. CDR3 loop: CASSLSDRGRGYTF. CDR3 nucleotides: TGCGCCAGCAGCCTTTCGGACAGGGGACGAGGCTACACCTTC.

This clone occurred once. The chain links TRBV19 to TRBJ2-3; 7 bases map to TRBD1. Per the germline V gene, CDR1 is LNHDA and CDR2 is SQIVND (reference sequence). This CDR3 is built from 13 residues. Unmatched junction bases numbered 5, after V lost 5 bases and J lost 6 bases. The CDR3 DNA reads TGTGCCAGTAGTGACAGGGCCGGTGATACGCAGTATTTT. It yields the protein CASSDRAGDTQYF.

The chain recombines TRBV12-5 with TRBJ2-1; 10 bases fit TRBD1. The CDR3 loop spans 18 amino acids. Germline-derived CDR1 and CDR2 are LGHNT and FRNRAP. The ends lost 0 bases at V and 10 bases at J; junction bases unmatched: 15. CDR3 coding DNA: TGTGCTAGTGGTTTGGTACCCAGCCCGGGACAGGGGACTGGGGAGCAGTTCTTC. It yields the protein CASGLVPSPGQGTGEQFF.

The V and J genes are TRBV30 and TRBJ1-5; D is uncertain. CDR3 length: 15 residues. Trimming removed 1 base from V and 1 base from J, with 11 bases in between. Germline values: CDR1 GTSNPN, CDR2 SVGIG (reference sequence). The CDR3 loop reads CAWSATSFSNQPQHF. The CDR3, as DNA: TGTGCCTGGAGTGCTACCTCCTTCAGCAATCAGCCCCAGCATTTT.

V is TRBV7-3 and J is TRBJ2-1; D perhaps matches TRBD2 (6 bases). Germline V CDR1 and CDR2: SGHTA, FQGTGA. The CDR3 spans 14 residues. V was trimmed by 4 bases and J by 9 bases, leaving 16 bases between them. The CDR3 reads CASSSSGPGSEQFF. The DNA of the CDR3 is TGTGCCAGCAGCTCGAGCGGGCCGGGGAGTGAGCAGTTCTTC.

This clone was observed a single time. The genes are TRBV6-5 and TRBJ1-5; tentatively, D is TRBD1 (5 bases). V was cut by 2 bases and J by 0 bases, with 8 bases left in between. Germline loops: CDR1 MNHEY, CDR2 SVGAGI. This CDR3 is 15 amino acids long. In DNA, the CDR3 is TGTGCCAGCAGTTACAAAGGGGATAGCAATCAGCCCCAGCATTTT. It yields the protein CASSYKGDSNQPQHF.

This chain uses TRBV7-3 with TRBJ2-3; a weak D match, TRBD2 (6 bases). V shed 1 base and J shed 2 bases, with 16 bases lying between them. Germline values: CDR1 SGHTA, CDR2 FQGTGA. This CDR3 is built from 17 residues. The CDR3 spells CASSLKDSGRVTDTQYF. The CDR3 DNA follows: TGTGCCAGCAGCTTAAAGGACTCCGGGAGAGTCACAGATACGCAGTATTTT.

The CDR3 DNA reads TGTGCCAGCAGTGCAGGTGGGACAGGCAATAATTCACCCCTCCACTTT. Residues: CASSAGGTGNNSPLHF. V is TRBV28 and J is TRBJ1-6; 8 bases match TRBD1. Unmatched junction bases numbered 8, after V lost 5 bases and J lost 5 bases. The CDR3 is 16 amino acids. Germline CDR1 and CDR2: MDHEN and SYDVKM. Looking up the rest from reference TRBV28 and TRBJ1-6 gives the full variable domain: DVKVTQSSRYLVKRTGEKVFLECVQDMDHENMFWYRQDPGLGLRLIYFSYDVKMKEKGDIPEGYSVSREKKERFSLILESASTNQTSMYLCASSAGGTGNNSPLHFGNGTRLTVT.

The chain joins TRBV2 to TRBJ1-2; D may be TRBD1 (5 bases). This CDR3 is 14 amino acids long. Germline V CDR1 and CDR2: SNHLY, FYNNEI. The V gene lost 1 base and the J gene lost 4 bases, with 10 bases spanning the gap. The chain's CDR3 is CASSEEGHLYGYTF. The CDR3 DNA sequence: TGTGCCAGCAGTGAAGAGGGGCATCTCTATGGCTACACCTTC.

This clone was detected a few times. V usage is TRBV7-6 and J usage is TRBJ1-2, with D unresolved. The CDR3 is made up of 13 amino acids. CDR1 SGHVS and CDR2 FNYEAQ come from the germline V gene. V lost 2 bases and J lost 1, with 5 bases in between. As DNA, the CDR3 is TGTGCCAGCAGCTTAAGCAATAACTATGGCTACACCTTC. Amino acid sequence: CASSLSNNYGYTF. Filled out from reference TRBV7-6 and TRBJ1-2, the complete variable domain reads GAGVSQSPRYKVTKRGQDVALRCDPISGHVSLYWYRQALGQGPEFLTYFNYEAQQDKSGLPNDRFSAERPEGSISTLTIQRTEQRDSAMYRCASSLSNNYGYTFGSGTRLTVV.

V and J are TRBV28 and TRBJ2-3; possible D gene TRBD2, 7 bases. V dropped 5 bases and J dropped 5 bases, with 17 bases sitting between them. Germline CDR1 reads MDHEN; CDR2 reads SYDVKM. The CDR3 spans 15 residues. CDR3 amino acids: CASSLGGGGGDTQYF. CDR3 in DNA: TGTGCCAGCAGTCTCGGTGGGGGGGGCGGAGATACGCAGTATTTT.

The CDR3, as DNA: TGTGCCAGCAGTCCAGGGGGAACTAATGAAAAACTGTTTTTT. Amino acids: CASSPGGTNEKLFF. The chain uses TRBV7-2 and TRBJ1-4, with 7 bases lining up with TRBD1. V lost 6 bases to trimming and J lost 1 base; unmatched junction nucleotides: 2. The CDR3 consists of 14 residues. Germline V gene lookup returns CDR1 SGHTA and CDR2 FQGNSA.

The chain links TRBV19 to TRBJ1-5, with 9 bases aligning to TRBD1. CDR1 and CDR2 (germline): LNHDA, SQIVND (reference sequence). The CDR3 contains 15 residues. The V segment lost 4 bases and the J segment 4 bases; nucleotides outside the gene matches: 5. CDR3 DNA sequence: TGTGCCAGTAGTAAAAAGGACAGGGGAAATCAGCCCCAGCATTTT. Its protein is CASSKKDRGNQPQHF.

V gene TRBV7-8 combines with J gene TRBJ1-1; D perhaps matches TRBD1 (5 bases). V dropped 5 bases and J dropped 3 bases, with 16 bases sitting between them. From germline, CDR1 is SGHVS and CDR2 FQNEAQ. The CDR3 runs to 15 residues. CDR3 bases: TGTGCCAGCAGCCCGACACCCTGGGGGGACACTGAAGCTTTCTTT. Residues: CASSPTPWGDTEAFF.

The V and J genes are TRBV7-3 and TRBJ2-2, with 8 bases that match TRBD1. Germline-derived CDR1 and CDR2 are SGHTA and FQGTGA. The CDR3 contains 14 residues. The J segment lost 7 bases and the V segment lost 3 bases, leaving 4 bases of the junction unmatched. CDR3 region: CASSFSGGIGELFF. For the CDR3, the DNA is TGTGCCAGCAGCTTTTCAGGGGGCATCGGGGAGCTGTTTTTT.

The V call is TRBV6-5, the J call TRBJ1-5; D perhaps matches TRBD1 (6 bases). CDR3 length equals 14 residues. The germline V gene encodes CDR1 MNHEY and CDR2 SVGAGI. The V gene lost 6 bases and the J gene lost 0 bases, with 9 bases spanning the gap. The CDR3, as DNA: TGTGCCAGCAGAGGGGACAATAGCAATCAGCCCCAGCATTTT. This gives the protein CASRGDNSNQPQHF.

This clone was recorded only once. The CDR3 region is CASSFGYSNQPQHF. The CDR3 nucleotides are TGTGCCAGCAGCTTCGGGTATAGCAATCAGCCCCAGCATTTT. V usage is TRBV7-8 and J usage is TRBJ1-5; D gene uncertain. V lost 3 bases to trimming and J lost 0 bases, with 6 bases between them. Germline V gene data show CDR1 as SGHVS and CDR2 as FQNEAQ. The CDR3 is 14 residues long.

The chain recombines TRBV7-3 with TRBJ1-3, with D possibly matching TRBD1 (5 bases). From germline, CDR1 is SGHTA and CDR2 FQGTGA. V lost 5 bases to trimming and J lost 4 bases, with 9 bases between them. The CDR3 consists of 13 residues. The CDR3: CASSPGAGNTIYF. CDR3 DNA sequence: TGTGCCAGCAGCCCTGGGGCGGGAAACACCATATATTTT.

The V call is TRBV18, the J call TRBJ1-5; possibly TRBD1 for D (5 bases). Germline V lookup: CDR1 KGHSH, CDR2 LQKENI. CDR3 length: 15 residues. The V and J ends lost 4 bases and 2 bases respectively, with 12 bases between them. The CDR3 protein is CASSLFWGGNQPQHF. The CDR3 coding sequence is TGTGCCAGCTCACTCTTTTGGGGGGGCAATCAGCCCCAGCATTTT.

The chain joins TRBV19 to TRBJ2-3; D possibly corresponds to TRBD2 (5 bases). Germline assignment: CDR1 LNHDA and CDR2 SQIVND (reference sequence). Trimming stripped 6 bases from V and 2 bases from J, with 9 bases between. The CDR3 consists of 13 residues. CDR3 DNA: TGTGCCAGTAGCGGGGATAACACAGATACGCAGTATTTT. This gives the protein CASSGDNTDTQYF.

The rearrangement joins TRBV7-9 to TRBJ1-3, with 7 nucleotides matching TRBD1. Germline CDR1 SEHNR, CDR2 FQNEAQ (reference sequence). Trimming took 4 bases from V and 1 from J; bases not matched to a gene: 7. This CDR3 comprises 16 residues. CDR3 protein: CASSSGRDRSGNTIYF. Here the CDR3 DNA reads TGTGCCAGCAGCTCCGGCCGGGACAGATCTGGAAACACCATATATTTT.

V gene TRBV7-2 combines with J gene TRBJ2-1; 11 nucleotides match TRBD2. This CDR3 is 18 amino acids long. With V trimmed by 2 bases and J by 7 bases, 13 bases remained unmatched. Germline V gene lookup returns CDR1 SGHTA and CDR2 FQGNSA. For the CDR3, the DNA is TGTGCCAGCAGCTTATCAGGGACTAGCGGTCCTCGTCGGAATGAGCAGTTCTTC. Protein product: CASSLSGTSGPRRNEQFF.

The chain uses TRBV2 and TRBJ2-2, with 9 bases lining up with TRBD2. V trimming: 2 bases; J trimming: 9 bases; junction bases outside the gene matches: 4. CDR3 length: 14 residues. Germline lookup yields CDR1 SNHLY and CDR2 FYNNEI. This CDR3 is CASSENLAGWELFF. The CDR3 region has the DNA TGTGCCAGCAGTGAAAACCTAGCGGGGTGGGAGCTGTTTTTT.